A single sample is the source of the 11 T cell receptor beta chains below, sequenced in a study of OX40 agonist ivuxolimab in advanced cancers. Assay used: immunoSEQ multiplex PCR; TCRdb lists only in-frame clones, some missing. The sample has about 58,000 clones, less than 85% seen once. The sample here was CD4+ or CD8+ T cells sorted from blood, taken in a trial of the OX40 agonist ivuxolimab. Receptors originate from an adult with an advanced solid tumor such as melanoma, head and neck, liver or kidney cancer.

J is TRBJ1-1 and V is TRBV27; D possibly corresponds to TRBD1 (5 bases). The germline V gene encodes CDR1 MNHEY and CDR2 SMNVEV (reference sequence). V lost 6 bases, J lost 4 bases, and 21 bases lay in between. CDR3 size: 16 residues. The CDR3 DNA sequence: TGTGCCAGCAGCTCCTCAAGGGGTCCTCCCGGCACTGAAGCTTTCTTT. Encoded protein: CASSSSRGPPGTEAFF.

In the case of this clone: One end of the junction is discordant with germline, which a read error may explain. The V gene is TRBV2, the J gene TRBJ2-7; D ambiguous. Germline assignment: CDR1 SNHLY and CDR2 FYNNEI. This CDR3 is built from 11 residues. The CDR3 spells CATSETYEQYF. Here the CDR3 DNA reads TGTGCCACCAGTGAAACCTACGAGCAGTACTTC.

This chain connects TRBV11-2 to TRBJ2-3; D is possibly TRBD2 (5 bases). V was shortened by 8 bases and J by 0 bases, with 6 bases between the two germline ends. The CDR3 has 12 residues. Looked up from germline, CDR1 is SGHAT and CDR2 is FQNNGV. The CDR3 nucleotides are TGTGCCAGCGGGGAGAGCACAGATACGCAGTATTTT. Encoded protein: CASGESTDTQYF.

The sample holds one count of this clone. V is TRBV2 and J is TRBJ2-1, with D unclear. Germline CDR1 and CDR2: SNHLY and FYNNEI. Deletions cut 2 bases from V and 5 bases from J, with 16 bases between. The CDR3 has 16 amino acids. The CDR3 DNA follows: TGTGCCAGCAGTGAAATGGACCTATCATGGGACAATGAGCAGTTCTTC. This encodes CASSEMDLSWDNEQFF.

This sequence joins TRBV7-6 and TRBJ2-4, with D possibly matching TRBD2 (5 bases). With 6 bases removed from V and 3 bases from J, the gap between germline ends came to 12 bases. CDR1 is SGHVS, CDR2 FNYEAQ, per germline. This CDR3 has 14 residues. CDR3 residues: CASSPFGGKNIQYF. As DNA, the CDR3 is TGTGCCAGCAGTCCATTCGGAGGCAAAAACATTCAGTACTTC.

For this clone: The junction and the germline gene differ at one end; a read error may be behind it. The chain carries TRBV7-9 and TRBJ1-3, with D unclear. Germline V gene sequence: CDR1 SEHNR, CDR2 FQNEAQ (reference sequence). The CDR3 totals 14 residues. CDR3 sequence: CASSFFPSGNTTYF. The CDR3 DNA reads as TGTGCCAGCAGCTTCTTCCCCTCTGGAAACACCACATATTTT.

In this sample, this clone turned up a few times. The rearrangement links TRBV7-8 to TRBJ2-4; possible D gene TRBD1, 5 bases. The germline V gene encodes CDR1 SGHVS and CDR2 FQNEAQ. The germline V and J ends were trimmed by 2 bases and 1 base, with 12 bases remaining between them. The CDR3 contains 16 residues. CDR3 DNA sequence: TGTGCCAGCAGCTTATTAGGCAGGGATGCCAAAAACATTCAGTACTTC. It is translated as CASSLLGRDAKNIQYF.

This sequence joins TRBV10-3 and TRBJ1-5, with TRBD1 matching 7 bases. The CDR3 covers 14 residues. V was clipped by 5 bases and J by 1 base; unmatched bases: 2. Germline V CDR1 and CDR2: ENHRY, SYGVKD. The CDR3 region is CAISPGQSNQPQHF. Here the CDR3 DNA reads TGTGCCATCAGTCCGGGACAGAGCAATCAGCCCCAGCATTTT.

The chain recombines TRBV30 with TRBJ1-5; D is undetermined. CDR3 length: 14 residues. V dropped 7 bases and J dropped 5 bases, with 18 bases sitting between them. Germline V CDR1 and CDR2: GTSNPN, SVGIG (reference sequence). The CDR3 protein is CAYQKGGEYQPQHF. The CDR3 DNA reads TGTGCCTATCAGAAGGGAGGAGAGTATCAGCCCCAGCATTTT.

This chain joins TRBV2 and TRBJ2-3; D possibly corresponds to TRBD1 (6 bases). The germline V gene encodes CDR1 SNHLY and CDR2 FYNNEI. The CDR3 has 21 residues. The ends were cut back, 6 bases at V and 0 bases at J, with 31 bases in the middle. The DNA for the CDR3 is TGTGCCAGCAGCAAGATGGGGGACACAAAGCTAAGTGTCTCTAGCACAGATACGCAGTATTTT. It translates to CASSKMGDTKLSVSSTDTQYF.

The V call is TRBV28, the J call TRBJ2-1; TRBD1 aligns across 11 bases. Looked up from germline, CDR1 is MDHEN and CDR2 is SYDVKM. This CDR3 is 15 amino acids long. The V gene end was trimmed by 4 bases and the J gene end by 10 bases; junction bases not matched to a gene: 9. The CDR3 protein is CASSSAGTGGREQFF. The CDR3 nucleotides read TGTGCCAGCAGTTCCGCCGGGACAGGGGGAAGGGAGCAGTTCTTC.